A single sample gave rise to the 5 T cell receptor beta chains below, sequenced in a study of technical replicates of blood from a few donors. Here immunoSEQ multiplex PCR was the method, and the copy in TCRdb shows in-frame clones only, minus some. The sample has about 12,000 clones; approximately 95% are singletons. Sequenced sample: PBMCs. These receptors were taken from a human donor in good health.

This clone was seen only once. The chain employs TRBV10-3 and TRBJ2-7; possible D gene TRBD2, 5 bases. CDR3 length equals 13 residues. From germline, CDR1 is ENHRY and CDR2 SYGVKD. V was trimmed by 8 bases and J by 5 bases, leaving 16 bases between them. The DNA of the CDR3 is TGTGCCATCGAGGGTGGGGAGACTAACGAGCAGTACTTC. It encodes CAIEGGETNEQYF.

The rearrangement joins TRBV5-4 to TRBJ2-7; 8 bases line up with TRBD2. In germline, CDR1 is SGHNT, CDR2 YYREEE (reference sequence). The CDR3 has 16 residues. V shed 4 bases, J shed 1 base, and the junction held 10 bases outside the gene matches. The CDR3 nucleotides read TGTGCCAGCAGCCCGGATGGCGGGAGGACTTCCTACGAGCAGTACTTC. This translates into CASSPDGGRTSYEQYF.

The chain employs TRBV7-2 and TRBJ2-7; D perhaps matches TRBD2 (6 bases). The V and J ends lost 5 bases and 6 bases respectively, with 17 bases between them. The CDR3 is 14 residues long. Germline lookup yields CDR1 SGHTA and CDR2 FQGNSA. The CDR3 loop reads CASSPGLPGPEQYF. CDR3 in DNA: TGTGCCAGCAGCCCTGGACTACCGGGCCCCGAGCAGTACTTC.

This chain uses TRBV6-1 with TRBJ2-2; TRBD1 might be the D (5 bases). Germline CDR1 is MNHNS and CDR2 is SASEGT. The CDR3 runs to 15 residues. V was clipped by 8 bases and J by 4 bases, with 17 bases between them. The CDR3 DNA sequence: TGTGCCAGCGTTAATCAAGGGGTTTTCACCGGGGAGCTGTTTTTT. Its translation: CASVNQGVFTGELFF.

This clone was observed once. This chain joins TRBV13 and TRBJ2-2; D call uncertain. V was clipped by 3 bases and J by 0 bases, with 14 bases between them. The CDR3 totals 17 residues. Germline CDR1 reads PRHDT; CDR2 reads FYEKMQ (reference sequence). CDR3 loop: CASSFSLGPANTGELFF. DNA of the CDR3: TGTGCCAGCAGCTTTAGTCTTGGGCCCGCGAACACCGGGGAGCTGTTTTTT.